This entry lists 10 T cell receptor beta chains sequenced from one sample in a study of blood T cell repertoires in COVID-19. Clones were read by immunoSEQ multiplex PCR, and TCRdb kept only the in-frame ones, dropping some. The table includes about 280,000 clones, about nine tenths detected once. Material for sequencing was peripheral blood. Receptor source: a man aged 40-50 years with active or convalescent COVID-19.

V and J are TRBV19 and TRBJ1-5, with D possibly TRBD1 on 5 matching bases. The CDR3 loop spans 14 amino acids. V lost 3 bases to trimming and J lost 9 bases, with 15 bases between them. The germline V gene has CDR1 LNHDA and CDR2 SQIVND (reference sequence). CDR3 DNA sequence: TGTGCCAGTAGTATCGGGCAGGGCGGTATGCCCCAGCATTTT. Residues: CASSIGQGGMPQHF.

The chain links TRBV2 to TRBJ2-2; TRBD1 aligns across 7 bases. The CDR3 sequence is 15 residues long. Trimming took 5 bases from V and 6 from J; bases not matched to a gene: 9. Germline assignment: CDR1 SNHLY and CDR2 FYNNEI. The CDR3 region has the DNA TGTGCCAGCAGTATGATACAGGGGTCGGCCGGGGAGCTGTTTTTT. Translated, it gives CASSMIQGSAGELFF.

This clone has only one observation. The chain couples TRBV2 to TRBJ2-1; 12 bases map to TRBD1. Losses at the gene ends were 11 bases for V and 9 bases for J; bases not matched to a gene: 8. From germline, CDR1 is SNHLY and CDR2 FYNNEI. This CDR3 spans 13 amino acids. CDR3 DNA: TGTGCCGGCCGGGACAGGGGGCAAGGTGAGCAGTTCTTC. This translates into CAGRDRGQGEQFF.

The J gene is TRBJ1-6, the V gene TRBV7-6; D possibly corresponds to TRBD1 (5 bases). Trimming took off 4 bases at V and 7 bases at J, with 8 bases between the two ends. The CDR3 is made up of 13 amino acids. Germline V lookup: CDR1 SGHVS, CDR2 FNYEAQ. Here the CDR3 reads CASSYRQNSPLHF. CDR3 coding DNA: TGTGCCAGCAGCTACCGACAGAATTCACCCCTCCACTTT.

V is TRBV19 and J is TRBJ1-1; the D is unclear. This CDR3 contains 14 residues. Germline values: CDR1 LNHDA, CDR2 SQIVND (reference sequence). Trimming left V 2 bases short and J 3 bases short, with 10 bases between. CDR3 region: CASSIRRPDTEAFF. The CDR3 DNA reads TGTGCCAGTAGTATACGGAGGCCGGACACTGAAGCTTTCTTT. Using reference TRBV19 and TRBJ1-1 for the parts outside the CDR3, the full variable domain is DGGITQSPKYLFRKEGQNVTLSCEQNLNHDAMYWYRQDPGQGLRLIYYSQIVNDFQKGDIAEGYSVSREKKESFPLTVTSAQKNPTAFYLCASSIRRPDTEAFFGQGTRLTVV.

The V gene is TRBV5-4, the J gene TRBJ2-1, with TRBD1 matching 11 bases. Germline loops: CDR1 SGHNT, CDR2 YYREEE (reference sequence). Trimming removed 5 bases from V and 10 bases from J; junction bases left unmatched: 11. The CDR3 contains 15 residues. The CDR3 reads CASRSLWTGGDEQFF. CDR3 nucleotides: TGTGCCAGCAGGAGTCTCTGGACAGGGGGCGACGAGCAGTTCTTC.

This clone occurred once. The chain combines TRBV5-6 with TRBJ2-1, with 9 bases lining up with TRBD2. CDR1 is SGHDT and CDR2 is YYEEEE in the germline V gene. Germline trimming cut 4 bases from V and 8 bases from J; bases unmatched to any gene: 13. The CDR3 covers 16 residues. The CDR3 DNA is TGTGCCAGCAGCAAACCGGGACTAGCCGGTTTCTATGAGCAGTTCTTC. Protein: CASSKPGLAGFYEQFF.

The rearrangement uses TRBV18 and TRBJ1-4; possibly TRBD1 for D (5 bases). CDR1 and CDR2 (germline): KGHSH, LQKENI. The V gene lost 3 bases and the J gene lost 1 base, with 9 bases spanning the gap. This CDR3 is 15 amino acids long. CDR3: CASSPDGGTNEKLFF. For the CDR3, the DNA is TGTGCCAGCTCACCCGACGGGGGAACTAATGAAAAACTGTTTTTT.

This chain links TRBV2 with TRBJ1-2; 7 nucleotides agree with TRBD1. J gave up 1 base and V 9 bases, and 8 bases lay outside the gene matches. Per the germline V gene, CDR1 is SNHLY and CDR2 is FYNNEI. CDR3 length: 14 amino acids. CDR3 in DNA: TGTGCCAGTAACGTGGACAGGATTAACTATGGCTACACCTTC. Translated: CASNVDRINYGYTF.

V gene TRBV14 combines with J gene TRBJ2-1, with TRBD1 matching over 10 bases. J gave up 3 bases and V 6 bases, and 11 bases lay outside the gene matches. This CDR3 has 17 amino acids. Germline V gene data show CDR1 as SGHDN and CDR2 as FVKESK. The CDR3: CASSSDRGRRYYNEQFF. Written as DNA, the CDR3 is TGTGCCAGCAGTAGTGACAGGGGGCGAAGGTACTACAATGAGCAGTTCTTC.